This T cell receptor (beta chain) is from a study of response to subunit inactivated influenza vaccine. Study-wide points: It was suggested by the authors that few new T cells are recruited by each seasonal influenza vaccination.

In regard to this clonotype: Its matching antigen is unknown.

The ends were cut back, 3 bases at V and 6 bases at J, with 24 bases in the middle. CDR1 is SGHRS, CDR2 YFSETQ, per germline. CDR3 length: 18 residues. One entry per CDR3 protein results from TCRdb running MiXCR on the RT-PCR reads. This table has around 580,000 distinct CDR3 sequences, about 11% appearing once. This rearrangement joins TRBV5-1 to TRBJ2-2; D is perhaps TRBD2 (6 bases). The material sequenced was PBMCs from blood, taken on the day of vaccination. The sequence derives from a man aged 45-65 years who received an inactivated influenza vaccine. CDR3 loop: CASSSYRLVKGGAGELFF. CDR3 nucleotides: TGCGCCAGCAGCTCGTACAGACTAGTCAAGGGCGGTGCCGGGGAGCTGTTTTTT.